This entry describes one T cell receptor beta chain. What it recognizes is unknown. This specimen belongs to a study of OX40 agonist ivuxolimab in advanced cancers. Study details: Ivuxolimab, an antibody that agonizes OX40 (CD134), was administered to the patients. Partial response was recorded in three patients: one hepatocellular carcinoma and two cutaneous melanoma cases. Study-wide findings and caveats: Both CD4+ and CD8+ T cell populations in blood had undergone clonal expansion by week 6 at 0.1 to 3.0 mg/kg.

Assay: immunoSEQ multiplex PCR; the TCRdb copy retains only in-frame clones and omits some. The sample lists 57,000 or so clones, about 90% occurring once. The CDR3 has 14 residues. In germline, CDR1 is SQVTM, CDR2 ANQGSEA. The V gene lost 2 bases and the J gene lost 5 bases, with 12 bases spanning the gap. This receptor was identified in an adult with an advanced solid tumor such as melanoma, head and neck, liver or kidney cancer. The V call is TRBV29-1, the J call TRBJ1-4, with D unclear. Source: CD4+ or CD8+ T cells sorted from blood, taken in a trial of the OX40 agonist ivuxolimab. The CDR3 region is CSVERTDGNEKLFF. CDR3 nucleotide sequence: TGCAGCGTTGAACGCACCGATGGGAATGAAAAACTGTTTTTT.